Sequencing of this T cell receptor beta chain was carried out in a study of OX40 agonist ivuxolimab in advanced cancers. Study summary: The study enrolled dose-escalation patients with hepatocellular carcinoma, melanoma, renal cell or head and neck cancer. Of mixed ages from about 20 to 80 and averaging roughly 60 years, the group was roughly 83% male. Over 30% of patients had received prior checkpoint inhibitor therapy. The study, taken as a whole, reports: Expanded clones belonging to CD8+ T cells outnumbered, on average, those of CD4+.

Losses at the gene ends were 5 bases for V and 6 bases for J; bases not matched to a gene: 8. Per germline, CDR1 LNHDA and CDR2 SQIVND (reference sequence). The CDR3 runs to 15 residues. Clones were read by immunoSEQ multiplex PCR, and TCRdb kept only the in-frame ones, dropping some. The sample comprises more than 50,000 clones, 87% of which are singletons, and approximately 0.35% rests with the top ten. On this clone itself: Its antigen is unidentified.

The chain employs TRBV19 and TRBJ1-4, with 8 bases lining up with TRBD1. The specimen was CD4+ or CD8+ T cells sorted from blood, collected in a trial of the OX40 agonist ivuxolimab. The TCR was taken from an adult with an advanced solid tumor such as melanoma, head and neck, liver or kidney cancer. DNA for the CDR3: TGTGCCAGTAGTCCTTCGGACAGGGCGGATGAAAAACTGTTTTTT. Translation gives CASSPSDRADEKLFF.